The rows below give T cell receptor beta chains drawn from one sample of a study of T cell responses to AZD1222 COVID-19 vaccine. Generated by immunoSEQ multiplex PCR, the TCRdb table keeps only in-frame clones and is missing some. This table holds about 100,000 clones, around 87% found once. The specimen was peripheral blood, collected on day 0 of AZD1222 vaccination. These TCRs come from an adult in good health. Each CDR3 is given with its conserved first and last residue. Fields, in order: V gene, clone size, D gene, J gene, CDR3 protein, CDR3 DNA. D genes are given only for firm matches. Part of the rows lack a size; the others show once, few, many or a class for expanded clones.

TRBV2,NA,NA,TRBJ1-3,CASSEANTIYF,TGTGCCAGCAGTGAGGCCAACACCATATATTTT
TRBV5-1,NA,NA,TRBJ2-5,CASSGDAAETQYF,TGCGCCAGCAGCGGGGATGCGGCCGAGACCCAGTACTTC
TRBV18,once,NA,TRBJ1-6,CASSLSGQRGSPLHF,TGTGCCAGCTCGCTCTCAGGACAGCGAGGATCACCCCTCCACTTT
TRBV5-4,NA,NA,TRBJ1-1,CASSLGDGESNTEAFF,TGTGCCAGCAGCTTGGGGGACGGCGAGAGCAACACTGAAGCTTTCTTT
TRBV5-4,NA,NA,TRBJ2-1,CASSFGPTPGFF,TGTGCCAGCAGCTTTGGACCTACCCCCGGGTTCTTC
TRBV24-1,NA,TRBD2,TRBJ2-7,CATSDFSDPLKSRAGARLIQYF,TGTGCCACCAGTGATTTTTCCGACCCCCTAAAATCCCGAGCGGGAGCCCGTTTAATCCAGTACTTC
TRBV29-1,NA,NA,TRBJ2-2,CSVGLQGAGELFF,TGCAGCGTGGGTTTACAGGGCGCCGGGGAGCTGTTTTTT
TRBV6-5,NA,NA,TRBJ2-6,CASMDEYSGANVLTF,TGTGCCAGTATGGACGAATACTCTGGGGCCAACGTCCTGACTTTC
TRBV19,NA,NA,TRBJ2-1,CASSSPLQSSYNEQFF,TGTGCCAGTAGTTCCCCTCTTCAGAGCTCCTACAATGAGCAGTTCTTC
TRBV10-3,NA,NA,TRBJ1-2,CAISGTTYGYTF,TGTGCCATCAGTGGGACAACTTATGGCTACACCTTC
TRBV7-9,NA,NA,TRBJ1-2,CASSLDQRTNYGYTF,TGTGCCAGCAGCTTAGACCAGAGGACTAACTATGGCTACACCTTC
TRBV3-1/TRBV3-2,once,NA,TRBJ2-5,CASSQGGTSSQYF,TGTGCCAGCAGCCAAGGGGGGACTTCGTCCCAGTACTTC
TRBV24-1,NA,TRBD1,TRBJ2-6,CATSDPGQGRSGANVLTF,TGTGCCACCAGTGACCCCGGACAGGGACGGTCTGGGGCCAACGTCCTGACTTTC
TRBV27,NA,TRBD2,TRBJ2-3,CASRVAGDLTDTQYF,TGTGCCAGCAGAGTAGCGGGGGACCTCACAGATACGCAGTATTTT
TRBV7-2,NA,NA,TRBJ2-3,CASSLAWRSDTQYF,TGTGCCAGCAGCTTAGCGTGGAGGTCGGATACGCAGTATTTT
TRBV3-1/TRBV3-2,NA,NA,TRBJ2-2,CASSPLVQNTGELFF,TGTGCCAGCAGCCCCTTAGTGCAGAACACCGGGGAGCTGTTTTTT
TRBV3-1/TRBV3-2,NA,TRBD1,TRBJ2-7,CASSFSGTGGYEQYF,TGTGCCAGCAGCTTTTCCGGGACAGGGGGGTACGAGCAGTACTTC
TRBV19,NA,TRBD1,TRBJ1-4,CASSLATGSAEKLFF,TGTGCCAGTAGTCTAGCGACAGGGTCGGCTGAAAAACTGTTTTTT
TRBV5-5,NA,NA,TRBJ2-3,CASSLSGRTGRSTDTQYF,TGTGCCAGCAGCTTAAGTGGGAGGACGGGACGGAGCACAGATACGCAGTATTTT
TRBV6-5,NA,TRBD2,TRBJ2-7,CASAWTSSEQYF,TGTGCCAGCGCCTGGACTAGCAGTGAGCAGTACTTC
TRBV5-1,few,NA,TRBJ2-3,CASSLQEPSTDTQYF,TGCGCCAGCAGTCTCCAGGAGCCTAGCACAGATACGCAGTATTTT
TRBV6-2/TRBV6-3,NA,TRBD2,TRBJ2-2,CASSYSSSGSFGELFF,TGTGCCAGCAGTTACTCATCTAGCGGGAGCTTTGGGGAGCTGTTTTTT
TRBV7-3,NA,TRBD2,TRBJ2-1,CASSAGTRGLGEQFF,TGTGCCAGCAGCGCCGGGACTAGGGGACTGGGAGAGCAGTTCTTC
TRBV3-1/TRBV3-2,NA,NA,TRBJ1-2,CASRPTSGGYTF,TGTGCCAGCAGACCCACCTCAGGTGGCTACACCTTC
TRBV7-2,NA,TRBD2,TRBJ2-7,CASSLPAGNEQYF,TGTGCCAGCAGCTTACCAGCGGGAAACGAGCAGTACTTC
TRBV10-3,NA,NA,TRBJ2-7,CAISRGRAYEQYF,TGTGCCATCAGCCGGGGACGGGCCTACGAGCAGTACTTC
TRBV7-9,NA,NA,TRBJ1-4,CASSLNEKLFF,TGTGCCAGCAGCCTTAATGAAAAACTGTTTTTT
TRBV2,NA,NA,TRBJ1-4,CASRTARTNEKLFF,TGTGCCAGCAGGACAGCCCGAACTAATGAAAAACTGTTTTTT
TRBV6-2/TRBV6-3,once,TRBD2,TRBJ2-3,CASSYNYPAGLAGGLRDTQYF,TGTGCCAGCAGTTACAATTATCCAGCGGGACTAGCGGGAGGACTACGAGATACGCAGTATTTT
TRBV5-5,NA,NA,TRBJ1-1,CASSLGLGRNTEAFF,TGTGCCAGCAGCTTGGGCTTGGGACGGAACACTGAAGCTTTCTTT
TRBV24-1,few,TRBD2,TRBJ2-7,CATSDGTSGSGSRQYF,TGTGCCACCAGTGACGGGACTAGCGGGAGTGGTTCTAGGCAGTACTTC
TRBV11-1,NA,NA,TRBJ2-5,CASSLYFGQQETQYF,TGTGCCAGCAGCTTATATTTCGGACAGCAAGAGACCCAGTACTTC
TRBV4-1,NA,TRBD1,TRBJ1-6,CASRPGQTNSPLHF,TGCGCCAGCCGACCGGGACAGACGAATTCACCCCTCCACTTT
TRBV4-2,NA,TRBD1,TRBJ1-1,CASSPRTGDITEAFF,TGTGCCAGCAGCCCCCGGACAGGGGACATCACTGAAGCTTTCTTT
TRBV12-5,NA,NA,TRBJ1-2,CASGGTGTKYGYTF,TGTGCTAGTGGTGGCACCGGGACAAAGTATGGCTACACCTTC
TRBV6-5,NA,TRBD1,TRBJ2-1,CASSKGQSSYNEQFF,TGTGCCAGCAGCAAGGGACAGAGCTCCTACAATGAGCAGTTCTTC
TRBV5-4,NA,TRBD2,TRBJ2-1,CASSLGTTSGYNEQFF,TGTGCCAGCAGCTTGGGTACGACTAGCGGATACAATGAGCAGTTCTTC
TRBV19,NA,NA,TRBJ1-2,CASSIGRLPDGYTF,TGTGCCAGTAGTATAGGCCGGTTGCCAGATGGCTACACCTTC
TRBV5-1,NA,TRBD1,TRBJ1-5,CASSLGQGFDQPQHF,TGCGCCAGCAGCTTGGGACAGGGTTTTGATCAGCCCCAGCATTTT
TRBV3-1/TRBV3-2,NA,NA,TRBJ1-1,CASSQSLGTEAFF,TGTGCCAGCAGCCAATCTTTGGGAACTGAAGCTTTCTTT
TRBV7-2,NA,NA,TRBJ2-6,CASSFPRPSGANVLTF,TGTGCCAGCAGCTTTCCCCGGCCCTCTGGGGCCAACGTCCTGACTTTC
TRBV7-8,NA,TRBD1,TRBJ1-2,CASSLGTGGVGNYGYTF,TGTGCCAGCAGCTTAGGCACAGGGGGTGTTGGTAACTATGGCTACACCTTC
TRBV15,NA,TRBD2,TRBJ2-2,CATSREGLASGELFF,TGTGCCACCAGCAGAGAGGGACTAGCATCCGGGGAGCTGTTTTTT
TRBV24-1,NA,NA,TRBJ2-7,CATSRGSSWGYYEQYF,TGTGCCACCAGTCGAGGGTCCTCTTGGGGCTACTACGAGCAGTACTTC
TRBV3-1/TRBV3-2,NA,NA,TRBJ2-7,CASSQGSTDRSRF,TGTGCCAGCAGCCAAGGATCCACGGATCGAAGTCGCTTC
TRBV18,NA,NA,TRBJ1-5,CASSPGQPNQPQHF,TGTGCCAGCTCACCCGGACAGCCAAATCAGCCCCAGCATTTT
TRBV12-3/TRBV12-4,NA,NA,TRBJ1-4,CASSPGTGEKLFF,TGTGCCAGCAGTCCCGGGACGGGAGAAAAACTGTTTTTT
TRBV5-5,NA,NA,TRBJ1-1,CASSPRLTDLNTEAFF,TGTGCCAGCAGCCCCCGCCTTACTGACCTGAACACTGAAGCTTTCTTT
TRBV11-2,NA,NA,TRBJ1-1,CASSLRSGVGTEAFF,TGTGCCAGCAGCTTGAGGTCCGGGGTAGGGACTGAAGCTTTCTTT
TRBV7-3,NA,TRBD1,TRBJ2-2,CASSPDRERIGELFF,TGTGCCAGCAGTCCGGACAGGGAAAGGATCGGGGAGCTGTTTTTT
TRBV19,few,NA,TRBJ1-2,CASSLRTDNYGYTF,TGTGCCAGTAGTCTGCGGACAGATAACTATGGCTACACCTTC
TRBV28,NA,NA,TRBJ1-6,CAWGLNGGRLSPLHF,TGTGCCTGGGGGTTAAATGGGGGAAGGTTATCACCCCTCCACTTT